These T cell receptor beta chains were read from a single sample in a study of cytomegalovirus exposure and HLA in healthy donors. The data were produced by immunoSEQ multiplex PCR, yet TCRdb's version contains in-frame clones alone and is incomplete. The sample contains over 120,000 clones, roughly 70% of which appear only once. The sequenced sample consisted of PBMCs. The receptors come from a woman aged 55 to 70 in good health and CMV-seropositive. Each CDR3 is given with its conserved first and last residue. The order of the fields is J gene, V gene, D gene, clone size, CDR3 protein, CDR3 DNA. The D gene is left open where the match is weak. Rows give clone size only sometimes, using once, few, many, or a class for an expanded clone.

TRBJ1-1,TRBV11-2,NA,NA,CASSLEQGLATEAFF,TGTGCCAGCAGCTTAGAACAGGGTTTGGCCACTGAAGCTTTCTTT
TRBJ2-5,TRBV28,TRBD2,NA,CASRWGLAGGETQYF,TGTGCCAGCAGATGGGGACTAGCGGGAGGCGAGACCCAGTACTTC
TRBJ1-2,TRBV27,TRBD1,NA,CASRRTGGEDGYTF,TGTGCCAGCAGAAGGACAGGGGGCGAGGATGGCTACACCTTC
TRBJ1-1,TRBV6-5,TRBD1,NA,CASSSIQGAMNTEAFF,TGTGCCAGCAGTTCCATACAGGGGGCGATGAACACTGAAGCTTTCTTT
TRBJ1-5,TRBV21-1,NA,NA,CASSIGGAGQPQHF,TGTGCCAGCAGCATAGGAGGGGCAGGGCAGCCCCAGCATTTT
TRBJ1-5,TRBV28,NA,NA,CASSYGSNQPQHF,TGTGCCAGCAGTTACGGTAGCAATCAGCCCCAGCATTTT
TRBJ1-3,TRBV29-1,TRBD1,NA,CSVMGQGASGNTIYF,TGCAGCGTGATGGGACAGGGGGCCTCGGGAAACACCATATATTTT
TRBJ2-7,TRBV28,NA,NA,CASSPGGAGGLYEQYF,TGTGCCAGCAGTCCCGGAGGGGCTGGAGGGCTCTACGAGCAGTACTTC
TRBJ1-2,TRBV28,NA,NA,CASSSAGSYGYTF,TGTGCCAGCAGTTCGGCAGGGTCCTATGGCTACACCTTC
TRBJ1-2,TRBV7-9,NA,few,CASSQSDGYTF,TGTGCCAGCAGCCAAAGCGATGGCTACACCTTC
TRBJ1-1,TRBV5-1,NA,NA,CASSLGQANTEAFF,TGCGCCAGCAGCTTGGGACAGGCGAACACTGAAGCTTTCTTT
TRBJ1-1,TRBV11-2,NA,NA,CASSSLTGQWTEAFF,TGTGCCAGCAGCTCGCTTACAGGGCAGTGGACTGAAGCTTTCTTT
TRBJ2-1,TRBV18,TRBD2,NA,CASSPGTSAPSYNEQFF,TGTGCCAGCTCCCCCGGGACTAGCGCCCCATCCTACAATGAGCAGTTCTTC